This TCR beta chain was sequenced during a study of T cell responses to AZD1222 COVID-19 vaccine. Study-level background: Pooling of second doses given at about 4 or about 12 weeks was done.

Assay: immunoSEQ multiplex PCR; the TCRdb copy retains only in-frame clones and omits some. The sample contains more than 150,000 clones, around 94% of which appear only once. The V end was cut by 6 bases, the J end by 3 bases, with 17 bases between. Germline CDR1 reads MNHEY; CDR2 reads SVGAGI. The CDR3 has 15 amino acids. Sequences were derived from peripheral blood, sampled on day 0 of AZD1222 vaccination. The receptor was derived from an adult in good health. The J gene is TRBJ1-1, the V gene TRBV6-5; D perhaps matches TRBD1 (5 bases). The CDR3, as DNA: TGTGCCAGCAGGGGAGGTGGGGCTGGGGACACTGAAGCTTTCTTT. This translates into CASRGGGAGDTEAFF.